This T cell receptor beta chain was observed in a study of blood T cell repertoires in COVID-19. The wider study: COVID-19 samples from acute and convalescent phases originated in the United States, Italy and Spain. The cDNA or gDNA used as material had been derived from T cells, B-cell-depleted T cells, or PBMCs.

CDR3 length: 13 residues. V gave up 0 bases and J gave up 8 bases, with 10 bases separating them. Germline V gives CDR1 MNHEY, CDR2 SVGEGT. Authors' methods: The assay estimated nucleated cells by amplifying reference gene primers. Here immunoSEQ multiplex PCR was the method, and the copy in TCRdb shows in-frame clones only, minus some. That table is the source of V, J and clone size, and D and trimming were worked out from the DNA. The data contain around 100,000 clones, 85% of them singletons. The chain links TRBV6-2 or TRBV6-3 to TRBJ1-2; the D gene is possibly TRBD1 (5 bases). The receptor's source is a human donor in a cohort sampled during active COVID-19. Sample: peripheral blood. CDR3 region: CASSYSTQGGYTF. The CDR3 DNA sequence: TGTGCCAGCAGTTACTCAACTCAGGGCGGCTACACCTTC.